This entry describes one T cell receptor (beta chain). The V and J ends lost 3 bases and 5 bases respectively, with 8 bases between them. Germline V gene lookup returns CDR1 WNHNN and CDR2 SYGVQD (reference sequence). The CDR3 contains 14 residues. This sample was included in a study of blood T cell repertoires in COVID-19. Overall study context: From the United States, Italy and Spain came samples of acute and convalescent COVID-19.

The assay was immunoSEQ multiplex PCR, and TCRdb's table has in-frame clones only and misses some. The table shows 55,000 to 70,000 clones, with about four fifths occurring only once. This chain joins TRBV10-1 and TRBJ1-6, with D uncertain. The sequenced sample was peripheral blood. The TCR originated in a woman older than 75 with acute or convalescent COVID-19. CDR3 nucleotide sequence: TGCGCCAGCAGTGAAAGTGGAGATAATTCACCCCTCCACTTT. Translation gives CASSESGDNSPLHF.